The 25 T cell receptor beta chains below all came from one sample that was sequenced in a study of blood T cell repertoires in COVID-19. Sequencing was performed with immunoSEQ multiplex PCR; in TCRdb, only in-frame clones are kept and a portion is missing. The sample shows tens of thousands of clones, 74% of them seen only once. The material sequenced was peripheral blood. Source of these receptors: a man aged 70 or older with COVID-19, enrolled during active disease.

The rearrangement links TRBV25-1 to TRBJ1-1; maybe TRBD1 (5 bases). CDR3 size: 14 residues. V was pared by 5 bases and J by 6 bases, with 16 bases between. Germline assignment: CDR1 MGHDK and CDR2 SYGVNS. CDR3 DNA: TGTGCCAGCAGTTCTCAGGGATTCCCGGCTGAAGCTTTCTTT. Residues: CASSSQGFPAEAFF.

The rearrangement uses TRBV2 and TRBJ2-6, with D hard to call. The germline gives CDR1 SNHLY, CDR2 FYNNEI. The CDR3 totals 15 residues. V was pared by 3 bases and J by 0 bases, with 6 bases between. In DNA, the CDR3 is TGTGCCAGCAGTGACGGTGGCTCTGGGGCCAACGTCCTGACTTTC. Its protein product is CASSDGGSGANVLTF.

The chain couples TRBV5-1 to TRBJ2-1; TRBD2 aligns across 10 bases. The germline V gene has CDR1 SGHRS and CDR2 YFSETQ. With V trimmed by 1 base and J by 5 bases, 6 bases remained unmatched. CDR3 length: 16 amino acids. The CDR3 loop is CASSLSLAGADNEQFF. In DNA, the CDR3 is TGCGCCAGCAGCTTGAGTCTAGCGGGAGCGGACAATGAGCAGTTCTTC.

The chain couples TRBV3-1 (or the pseudogene TRBV3-2) to TRBJ2-7; no clear D gene. Germline V gives CDR1 LGHDT, CDR2 YNNKEL (reference sequence). The length of the CDR3 is 13 residues. V lost 1 base to trimming and J lost 4 bases, with 8 bases between them. The CDR3 DNA follows: TGTGCCAGCAGCCAAGCGGCGGAGTACGAGCAGTACTTC. Protein: CASSQAAEYEQYF.

The chain combines TRBV2 with TRBJ2-1; 8 bases are a match to TRBD2. CDR3 length: 14 amino acids. The V and J ends lost 4 bases and 4 bases, in that order; junction bases with no gene match: 3. Germline CDR1 SNHLY, CDR2 FYNNEI. Here the CDR3 reads CASSGTSRYNEQFF. The CDR3 DNA is TGTGCCAGCAGTGGGACTAGCAGATACAATGAGCAGTTCTTC. Combining the CDR3 with reference TRBV2 and TRBJ2-1 gives the whole variable domain EPEVTQTPSHQVTQMGQEVILRCVPISNHLYFYWYRQILGQKVEFLVSFYNNEISEKSEIFDDQFSVERPDGSNFTLKIRSTKLEDSAMYFCASSGTSRYNEQFFGPGTRLTVL.

The CDR3 bases are TGTGCCAGCAGCCCCGGGACAGCCCTGAGGACGCAGTATTTT. This translates into CASSPGTALRTQYF. This chain uses TRBV5-4 with TRBJ2-3, with TRBD1 matching 7 bases. The CDR3 consists of 14 residues. Germline values: CDR1 SGHNT, CDR2 YYREEE (reference sequence). V was pared by 4 bases and J by 9 bases, with 11 bases of the junction left unmatched.

CDR3 nucleotides: TGTGCCAGCAGCCCCCCGGCGGGAGGCATGAACACTGAAGCTTTCTTT. Amino acids: CASSPPAGGMNTEAFF. The V gene is TRBV3-1 (or the pseudogene TRBV3-2), the J gene TRBJ1-1; D is ambiguous. Trimming removed 4 bases from V and 0 bases from J, with 15 bases in between. Germline V lookup: CDR1 LGHDT, CDR2 YNNKEL (reference sequence). The CDR3 has 16 amino acids.

This clone has just a few counts. The rearrangement links TRBV11-2 to TRBJ2-4, with a possible D match to TRBD1 (6 bases). Between the trimmed V and J ends, which lost 6 bases and 6 bases, there was a span of 15 bases. The germline V gene has CDR1 SGHAT and CDR2 FQNNGV. There are 14 residues in the CDR3. CDR3 bases: TGTGCCAGCAGTGTGACAGGCCCGCTAAACATTCAGTACTTC. Translation: CASSVTGPLNIQYF.

This clone was observed at least ten times. The chain recombines TRBV7-2 with TRBJ2-2; 7 positions match TRBD2. CDR1 is SGHTA, CDR2 FQGNSA, per germline. This CDR3 is 15 amino acids long. Germline trimming cut 5 bases from V and 4 bases from J; bases unmatched to any gene: 7. CDR3 amino acids: CASSPVAGRTGELFF. The CDR3 nucleotides are TGTGCCAGCAGCCCAGTAGCGGGTCGCACCGGGGAGCTGTTTTTT.

In this sample, this clone turned up once. The chain links TRBV5-4 to TRBJ1-2, with D unresolved. CDR1 is SGHNT and CDR2 is YYREEE in the germline V gene (reference sequence). The CDR3 runs 12 residues. Trimming removed 0 bases from V and 7 bases from J, with 7 bases in between. The DNA of the CDR3 is TGTGCCAGCAGCTTGGTAAAAATTGGCTACACCTTC. Translated, it gives CASSLVKIGYTF.

The genes are TRBV27 and TRBJ2-7; 9 bases are a match to TRBD1. The CDR3 spans 19 residues. With 0 bases clipped from V and 0 bases from J, the junction kept 12 bases outside the gene matches. CDR1 and CDR2 from the germline V gene are MNHEY and SMNVEV (reference sequence). The CDR3 sequence: CASSLSYYSGTGSSYEQYF. CDR3 DNA: TGTGCCAGCAGTTTATCTTACTATTCCGGGACAGGGAGCTCCTACGAGCAGTACTTC.

J is TRBJ2-2 and V is TRBV5-4; 14 nucleotides agree with TRBD2. Germline V gives CDR1 SGHNT, CDR2 YYREEE (reference sequence). The CDR3 runs 17 residues. The junction had 1 base not matched to a gene; V was cut back by 2 bases and J by 1 base. CDR3 residues: CASSFGLAGGNTGELFF. CDR3 sequence (DNA): TGTGCCAGCAGCTTCGGACTAGCGGGAGGGAACACCGGGGAGCTGTTTTTT. The whole variable domain, filled in from reference TRBV5-4 and TRBJ2-2, reads ETGVTQSPTHLIKTRGQQVTLRCSSQSGHNTVSWYQQALGQGPQFIFQYYREEENGRGNFPPRFSGLQFPNYSSELNVNALELDDSALYLCASSFGLAGGNTGELFFGEGSRLTVL.

The chain joins TRBV4-3 to TRBJ2-3; 8 bases match TRBD2. After removal of 2 bases from V and 0 bases from J, the junction contained 16 bases not matched to a gene. Germline CDR1 LGHNA, CDR2 YSLEER. This CDR3 has 20 amino acids. Here the CDR3 reads CASSQRYPPPGGVSTDTQYF. CDR3 nucleotide sequence: TGCGCCAGCAGCCAAAGATACCCCCCACCGGGGGGGGTAAGCACAGATACGCAGTATTTT.

The chain couples TRBV7-2 to TRBJ1-2, with D uncertain. Germline-derived CDR1 and CDR2 are SGHTA and FQGNSA. The CDR3 extends over 14 amino acids. V was clipped by 3 bases and J by 3 bases, with 11 bases between them. The chain's CDR3 is CASSLFSSDYGYTF. In DNA, the CDR3 is TGTGCCAGCAGCTTGTTTTCCAGCGACTATGGCTACACCTTC.

The V call is TRBV3-1 (or the pseudogene TRBV3-2), the J call TRBJ2-2; D is unresolved. Germline lookup yields CDR1 LGHDT and CDR2 YNNKEL (reference sequence). V was cut by 4 bases and J by 0 bases, with 6 bases left in between. The CDR3 consists of 14 residues. Here the CDR3 DNA reads TGTGCCAGCAGCCCCCAAACGAACACCGGGGAGCTGTTTTTT. This sequence encodes CASSPQTNTGELFF.

V is TRBV6-5 and J is TRBJ2-5; 8 positions match TRBD1. Per the germline V gene, CDR1 is MNHEY and CDR2 is SVGAGI. V dropped 6 bases and J dropped 8; count of bases not matched to a gene: 14. This CDR3 comprises 15 residues. The chain's CDR3 is CASSPLGTGFKTQYF. The DNA for the CDR3 is TGTGCCAGCAGCCCCCTCGGGACAGGCTTTAAAACCCAGTACTTC.

The V call is TRBV19, the J call TRBJ2-2; 8 nucleotides line up with TRBD1. Per the germline V gene, CDR1 is LNHDA and CDR2 is SQIVND (reference sequence). This CDR3 spans 16 amino acids. With V trimmed by 3 bases and J by 2 bases, 5 bases remained unmatched. The CDR3 region is CASSIFRGLNTGELFF. The CDR3 DNA reads as TGTGCCAGTAGTATTTTCAGGGGGCTTAACACCGGGGAGCTGTTTTTT. Supplemented by reference TRBV19 and TRBJ2-2, the full variable domain reads DGGITQSPKYLFRKEGQNVTLSCEQNLNHDAMYWYRQDPGQGLRLIYYSQIVNDFQKGDIAEGYSVSREKKESFPLTVTSAQKNPTAFYLCASSIFRGLNTGELFFGEGSRLTVL.

The rearrangement uses TRBV6-6 and TRBJ2-4, with 14 bases fitting TRBD2. CDR1 and CDR2 from the germline V gene are MNHNY and SVGAGI (reference sequence). After removal of 0 bases from V and 6 bases from J, the junction contained 1 base not matched to a gene. The CDR3 totals 16 residues. CDR3 in amino acids: CASSYSTSGRANIQYF. The CDR3 bases are TGTGCCAGCAGTTACTCGACTAGCGGGAGGGCAAACATTCAGTACTTC.

This clone was picked up a small number of times. The V call is TRBV28, the J call TRBJ1-1; tentative D call: TRBD1 (5 bases). CDR3 size: 13 residues. Germline values: CDR1 MDHEN, CDR2 SYDVKM. The V gene lost 1 base and the J gene lost 7 bases, with 10 bases spanning the gap. CDR3: CASSLFQGGEAFF. The CDR3 DNA sequence: TGTGCCAGCAGTTTATTCCAGGGAGGTGAAGCTTTCTTT.

The chain uses TRBV27 and TRBJ2-1; 7 nucleotides agree with TRBD1. The CDR3 consists of 17 residues. The germline V gene encodes CDR1 MNHEY and CDR2 SMNVEV (reference sequence). V lost 0 bases to trimming and J lost 7 bases; unmatched junction nucleotides: 12. Here the CDR3 reads CASSLSVPAGGRNEQFF. In DNA, the CDR3 is TGTGCCAGCAGTTTATCTGTCCCCGCAGGGGGAAGGAATGAGCAGTTCTTC.

The CDR3 is CASSRTGTGLSEQYF. The CDR3, as DNA: TGTGCCAGCAGCAGAACCGGGACAGGGCTGTCCGAGCAGTACTTC. The gene calls are TRBV28 and TRBJ2-7; TRBD1 matches at 9 bases. The CDR3 length is 15 residues. The V segment lost 6 bases and the J segment 6 bases; nucleotides outside the gene matches: 12. CDR1 is MDHEN and CDR2 is SYDVKM in the germline V gene.

This clone has only one observation. The chain employs TRBV29-1 and TRBJ1-1; tentatively, D is TRBD1 (6 bases). Per the germline V gene, CDR1 is SQVTM and CDR2 is ANQGSEA. This CDR3 has 12 amino acids. The V end was cut by 7 bases, the J end by 5 bases, with 14 bases between. The CDR3 DNA is TGCAGCGGAGGACAGAGAAGGACTGAAGCTTTCTTT. Its protein product is CSGGQRRTEAFF.

The DNA for the CDR3 is TGTGCCAGCAGCTTAAATCAGGGGGCGACCAAACTGTTTTTT. This translates into CASSLNQGATKLFF. This sequence joins TRBV11-2 and TRBJ1-4, with 8 bases that match TRBD1. Per germline, CDR1 SGHAT and CDR2 FQNNGV. The CDR3 spans 14 residues. V was pared by 2 bases and J by 11 bases, with 7 bases of the junction left unmatched. Looking up the rest from reference TRBV11-2 and TRBJ1-4 gives the full variable domain: EAGVAQSPRYKIIEKRQSVAFWCNPISGHATLYWYQQILGQGPKLLIQFQNNGVVDDSQLPKDRFSAERLKGVDSTLKIQPAKLEDSAVYLCASSLNQGATKLFFGSGTQLSVL.

This sequence joins TRBV4-1 and TRBJ1-2; 10 bases line up with TRBD1. The CDR3 contains 17 residues. Germline CDR1 and CDR2: MGHRA and YSYEKL. The V gene end was trimmed by 0 bases and the J gene end by 5 bases; junction bases not matched to a gene: 9. This chain's CDR3 is CASSQDWGQGLGYGYTF. For the CDR3, the DNA is TGCGCCAGCAGCCAAGATTGGGGACAGGGGCTGGGTTATGGCTACACCTTC.

The table lists this clone with a count of one. The chain couples TRBV4-3 to TRBJ1-5; 7 bases map to TRBD1. Germline values: CDR1 LGHNA, CDR2 YSLEER. J lost 5 bases, V lost 1 base, and 5 bases had no gene match. The CDR3 is 15 residues long. This CDR3 is CASSQATGVHQPQHF. In nucleotides, the CDR3 is TGCGCCAGCAGCCAAGCTACAGGGGTCCATCAGCCCCAGCATTTT.